The rows below give T cell receptor beta chains drawn from one sample of a study of cytomegalovirus exposure and HLA in healthy donors. TCRdb keeps only in-frame clones here, not all; method: immunoSEQ multiplex PCR. This table holds roughly 120,000 clones, around 78% found once. The sequenced sample consisted of PBMCs. The receptors were sampled from a middle-aged man in good health and CMV-seronegative. Both conserved end residues are part of each CDR3. The D gene is left open where the match is weak. Only some rows state a clone size, as once, few, many or a class for expanded clones.

V gene	J gene	clone size	D gene	CDR3 DNA	CDR3 protein
TRBV30	TRBJ1-1	once	-	TGTGCCTGGAGTGTAGGGGGGGCTGGTGGCACTGAAGCTTTCTTT	CAWSVGGAGGTEAFF
TRBV5-4	TRBJ2-3	-	TRBD2	TGTGCCAGCAGCCAAGGGACTAGCGGGGGGGCCTTGTCGGGTACGCAGTATTTT	CASSQGTSGGALSGTQYF
TRBV9	TRBJ1-4	-	-	TGTGCCAGCAGCGTCGGGAACCGGGAAAAACTGTTTTTT	CASSVGNREKLFF
TRBV5-1	TRBJ2-1	-	-	TGCGCCAGCAGCCCGGACAGAGAGAGGAACAATGAGCAGTTCTTC	CASSPDRERNNEQFF
TRBV28	TRBJ2-3	-	-	TGTGCCAGCAGTGGGGACACGGACACAGATACGCAGTATTTT	CASSGDTDTDTQYF
TRBV4-2	TRBJ2-7	-	TRBD2	TGTGCCAGCAGCCAACCCGCGGGGGGGCCCTACGAGCAGTACTTC	CASSQPAGGPYEQYF
TRBV7-2	TRBJ2-1	-	TRBD2	TGTGCCAGCAGCCAAGTAGCGGGGGTTTACAATGAGCAGTTCTTC	CASSQVAGVYNEQFF
TRBV6-1	TRBJ2-6	few	TRBD1	TGTGCCAGCAGTGTTGGGACAGGGGGTGCTGGGGCCAACGTCCTGACTTTC	CASSVGTGGAGANVLTF
TRBV6-6	TRBJ1-6	-	TRBD1	TGTGCCAGCAAAACCAGACAGGGGGCCTATAATTCACCCCTCCACTTT	CASKTRQGAYNSPLHF
TRBV9	TRBJ2-7	-	TRBD1	TGTGCCAGCAGCGGACAGGGGGGACTTTCCTACGAGCAGTACTTC	CASSGQGGLSYEQYF
TRBV11-1	TRBJ1-2	-	-	TGTGCCAGCAGCTTAATAGGCTCGACAGGCGACTTAATGGGCGGCTACACCTTC	CASSLIGSTGDLMGGYTF
TRBV18	TRBJ2-5	-	TRBD1	TGTGCCAGCTCACCTGACAGGGCGTCTGGTCAAGAGACCCAGTACTTC	CASSPDRASGQETQYF
TRBV11-2	TRBJ2-7	-	TRBD1	TGTGCCAGCAGCTGGGGACAGGTCTACGAGCAGTACTTC	CASSWGQVYEQYF
TRBV7-2	TRBJ1-2	-	-	TGTGCCAGCAGCTTAAGACGGGACTATGGCTACACCTTC	CASSLRRDYGYTF
TRBV7-2	TRBJ2-7	-	-	TGTGCCAGCAGCGAACGGAGTTTGGTAGGCGAGCAGTACTTC	CASSERSLVGEQYF
TRBV11-2	TRBJ2-5	-	-	TGTGCCAGCAGCACGGACAATCAAGAGACCCAGTACTTC	CASSTDNQETQYF
TRBV11-2	TRBJ2-1	-	TRBD2	TGTGCCAGCAGCCCCAGGGGCGGGGGGACCTACAATGAGCAGTTCTTC	CASSPRGGGTYNEQFF
TRBV6-1	TRBJ1-6	-	TRBD1	TGTGCCAGCAGTGAAATTTGGGACAGGGTCAACCTCCACTTT	CASSEIWDRVNLHF
TRBV2	TRBJ2-2	-	TRBD2	TGTGCCAGCAGTAAGACTAGCGGGGGGGCGAACGGGGAGCTGTTTTTT	CASSKTSGGANGELFF
TRBV7-6	TRBJ2-7	-	-	TGTGCCAGCAGCTTAGGAGCCAGGGGCCCCTACGAGCAGTACTTC	CASSLGARGPYEQYF
TRBV27	TRBJ2-7	-	TRBD1	TGTGCCAGCAGCAGGGACAGGGTTTACGAGCAGTACTTC	CASSRDRVYEQYF
TRBV5-1	TRBJ1-2	-	TRBD1	TGCGCCAGCAGCTTGTCGGGACAGACTAACTATGGCTACACCTTC	CASSLSGQTNYGYTF
TRBV7-9	TRBJ2-3	-	-	TGTGCCAACCGGGACACTAGCACAGATACGCAGTATTTT	CANRDTSTDTQYF
TRBV5-6	TRBJ2-1	-	TRBD1	TGTGCCAGCAGCCCCTCGACAGGGACCTACAATGAGCAGTTCTTC	CASSPSTGTYNEQFF
TRBV5-1	TRBJ2-7	-	-	TGCGCCAGCAGCTTCCGGGACATTGGGAACGAGCAGTACTTC	CASSFRDIGNEQYF
TRBV6-5	TRBJ1-1	few	-	TGTGCCAGCAGTTACTCCGACAGAGTTGAAGCTTTCTTT	CASSYSDRVEAFF
TRBV7-2	TRBJ1-3	-	-	TGTGCCAGCAGCTTACTTTATTCTGGAAACACCATATATTTT	CASSLLYSGNTIYF
TRBV7-2	TRBJ2-5	-	-	TGTGCCAGCAGCTTAGCCCGGAGGCAAGAGACCCAGTACTTC	CASSLARRQETQYF
TRBV4-1	TRBJ1-1	-	-	TGCGCCAGCAGCCAAGGTGGGGGCCTGAACACTGAAGCTTTCTTT	CASSQGGGLNTEAFF
TRBV7-9	TRBJ2-3	-	TRBD2	TGTGCCAGCACCGTCCCTCTAGCGGGGGGGAAGACTAGCACAGATACGCAGTATTTT	CASTVPLAGGKTSTDTQYF
TRBV9	TRBJ2-1	-	TRBD1	TGTGCCAGCAGCGTAGTAGGGGGCCTTTCCCCCCATGAGCAGTTCTTC	CASSVVGGLSPHEQFF
TRBV15	TRBJ2-7	medium-sized	-	TGTGCCACCAGCAGAGATCCTACAGCTTCATCCTACGAGCAGTACTTC	CATSRDPTASSYEQYF
TRBV7-2	TRBJ1-2	-	-	TGTGCCAGCAGCTTAGGGACGGGATCGATCTATGGCTACACCTTC	CASSLGTGSIYGYTF
TRBV9	TRBJ1-4	-	-	TGTGCCAGCAGCCCTGGGGGCGGTTTAGGTAATGAAAAACTGTTTTTT	CASSPGGGLGNEKLFF
TRBV19	TRBJ1-5	-	-	TGTGCCAGCACACATAGCAATCAGCCCCAGCATTTT	CASTHSNQPQHF
TRBV9	TRBJ1-3	-	-	TGTGCCAGCAGCGTAGGAGGAGGAAACACCATATATTTT	CASSVGGGNTIYF
TRBV9	TRBJ2-7	-	-	TGTGCCAGCAGCGTAGAAGGTTTGCAGGACGAGCAGTACTTC	CASSVEGLQDEQYF
TRBV29-1	TRBJ2-2	-	-	TGCAGCATCCGGGGTGGAGAGGGCAACACCGGGGAGCTGTTTTTT	CSIRGGEGNTGELFF
TRBV7-9	TRBJ1-4	once	TRBD1	TGTGCCAGCCACAGCACACCAGGGGGCGGTGAAAAACTGTTTTTT	CASHSTPGGGEKLFF
TRBV6-5	TRBJ1-6	-	TRBD1	TGTGCCAGCACCAGACAGGGGCGTAATTCACCCCTCCACTTT	CASTRQGRNSPLHF
TRBV11-1	TRBJ2-3	-	-	TGTGCCAGCAGCTCCTCGCCGGGTAGCACAGATACGCAGTATTTT	CASSSSPGSTDTQYF